This TCR beta chain appears in the sequencing data of a study of T cells in Graves' hyperthyroidism and ophthalmopathy. Whole-study findings and limits: Most thyroid clonotypes that were expanded above 0.001 also turned up in blood.

RNA transcripts gave rise to amplified TCR beta CDR3 regions. RT-PCR in the first round (using the HTBI primer set) targeted the TCR CDR3. TCRdb passed the multiplex PCR reads through MiXCR, listing each CDR3 protein once. The table has approximately 490,000 distinct CDR3 sequences, approximately 23% seen once. The table lists this clonotype with many counts. Its antigen remains unidentified. V lost 5 bases and J 4 bases, leaving 17 bases between the germline ends. CDR3 size: 15 residues. In germline, CDR1 is MDHEN, CDR2 SYDVKM. Clinical symptoms, serum thyroxine, TRAb, thyroid ultrasound and orbital computed tomography established diagnosis.

The sequencing sample was made of blood. This clonotype was sampled from a woman aged 70-85 years with Graves' ophthalmopathy. V and J are TRBV28 and TRBJ1-2, with D possibly matching TRBD1 (5 bases). The CDR3 DNA follows: TGTGCCAGCAGTGCCCGGGACCCACGGACCTATGGCTACACCTTC. This gives the protein CASSARDPRTYGYTF.